The 18 T cell receptor beta chains below all came from one sample that was sequenced in a study of cytomegalovirus exposure and HLA in healthy donors. Researchers ran the PCR with 60 Vbeta and 13 Jbeta primers. Some clones are missing from TCRdb's copy, which holds only in-frame ones; the method was immunoSEQ multiplex PCR. This sample has about 150,000 clones, with around 80% found just once. The sample comprised PBMCs. The receptor source for this set is a middle-aged woman in good health and CMV-seropositive.

Only one count was recorded for this clone. V and J are TRBV1 and TRBJ2-1; the D segment call TRBD2 is taken from the table without a DNA check. TRBV1 is deemed a pseudogene. This CDR3 spans 15 amino acids. CDR3 DNA sequence: TGCACCAGCAGCCCAACGTCTCAGCGACGGAATGAGCAGTTCTTC. Its translation is CTSSPTSQRRNEQFF.

The chain uses TRBV7-3 and TRBJ2-1, with 9 bases matching TRBD2. J lost 2 bases, V lost 5 bases, and 4 bases had no gene match. The V gene's germline CDR1 is SGHTA and CDR2 FQGTGA. The CDR3 has 15 amino acids. CDR3 in amino acids: CASSNSGGTYNEQFF. For the CDR3, the DNA is TGTGCCAGCAGCAATAGCGGGGGAACCTACAATGAGCAGTTCTTC.

The gene calls are TRBV25-1 and TRBJ2-2; 11 nucleotides match TRBD2. The CDR3 sequence is 16 residues long. After removal of 1 base from V and 7 bases from J, the junction contained 5 bases not matched to a gene. Germline V gene data show CDR1 as MGHDK and CDR2 as SYGVNS. The CDR3 region is CASSESLAGGVGELFF. The CDR3 DNA follows: TGTGCCAGCAGTGAATCCCTAGCGGGAGGTGTCGGGGAGCTGTTTTTT.

The J gene is TRBJ2-5, the V gene TRBV9; the match to TRBD2 covers 8 bases. Germline CDR1 SGDLS, CDR2 YYNGEE. The CDR3 spans 14 residues. Trimming at V came to 2 bases and at J to 3 bases, leaving 3 bases not matched to a gene. CDR3: CASSVIGGEETQYF. The CDR3 nucleotides are TGTGCCAGCAGCGTTATCGGGGGGGAAGAGACCCAGTACTTC.

The V and J genes are TRBV28 and TRBJ2-4, with unresolved D. Trimming removed 5 bases from V and 0 bases from J, with 11 bases in between. The CDR3 totals 15 residues. Germline CDR1 and CDR2: MDHEN and SYDVKM. The chain's CDR3 is CASSQHPLAKNIQYF. The DNA of the CDR3 is TGTGCCAGCAGTCAACACCCCTTAGCCAAAAACATTCAGTACTTC.

J is TRBJ2-7 and V is TRBV19; 7 bases are a match to TRBD1. The J segment lost 6 bases and the V segment lost 2 bases, leaving 10 bases of the junction unmatched. This CDR3 is built from 15 residues. Germline V gene data show CDR1 as LNHDA and CDR2 as SQIVND (reference sequence). The CDR3 here is CASSIRGDSFSEQYF. The CDR3 nucleotides are TGTGCCAGTAGTATAAGAGGGGACAGCTTCTCCGAGCAGTACTTC.

The rearrangement links TRBV28 to TRBJ2-5; 12 bases fit TRBD1. The CDR3 has 14 amino acids. With 5 bases clipped from V and 11 bases from J, the junction kept 9 bases outside the gene matches. Germline CDR1 and CDR2: MDHEN and SYDVKM. The CDR3 DNA reads TGTGCCAGCAGTGCGGGACAGGGGGCCTTGGAGCAGTACTTC. It translates to CASSAGQGALEQYF.

This clone showed up just a few times. The V and J genes are TRBV2 and TRBJ1-1, with D hard to call. CDR3 size: 13 residues. V was shortened by 6 bases and J by 0 bases, with 8 bases between the two germline ends. Per the germline V gene, CDR1 is SNHLY and CDR2 is FYNNEI. As DNA, the CDR3 is TGTGCCAGCAGGGAGTACGTGAACACTGAAGCTTTCTTT. Its protein product is CASREYVNTEAFF.

This rearrangement joins TRBV7-9 to TRBJ2-1, with D tentatively TRBD2 (6 bases). Germline V gene data show CDR1 as SEHNR and CDR2 as FQNEAQ (reference sequence). This CDR3 is built from 15 residues. V lost 11 bases and J 0 bases, leaving 17 bases between the germline ends. CDR3 sequence: CASWARDSSYNEQFF. The CDR3 nucleotides are TGTGCCTCATGGGCGCGGGATAGCTCCTACAATGAGCAGTTCTTC.

This clone came up a few times. The rearrangement links TRBV19 to TRBJ2-3; D possibly corresponds to TRBD2 (6 bases). V gave up 4 bases and J gave up 11 bases, with 19 bases separating them. The CDR3 runs to 14 residues. Germline assignment: CDR1 LNHDA and CDR2 SQIVND (reference sequence). Written as DNA, the CDR3 is TGTGCCAGTAGTAAATGGGACTCGGGGCGAGAGCAGTATTTT. Protein product: CASSKWDSGREQYF.

V is TRBV7-3 and J is TRBJ2-3; 8 bases match TRBD2. From germline, CDR1 is SGHTA and CDR2 FQGTGA. V lost 3 bases and J lost 2; bases outside the gene matches: 4. CDR3 size: 15 residues. Written as DNA, the CDR3 is TGTGCCAGCAGCTTCCGCGGGAGGCTCACAGATACGCAGTATTTT. Translation gives CASSFRGRLTDTQYF.

This clone showed up just a few times. The chain is built from TRBV9 and TRBJ2-1; a weak D match, TRBD1 (6 bases). V lost 2 bases, J lost 6 bases, and 9 bases lay in between. Germline lookup yields CDR1 SGDLS and CDR2 YYNGEE. The CDR3 contains 13 residues. CDR3 sequence reads: CASSVGGTNEQFF. DNA of the CDR3: TGTGCCAGCAGCGTTGGGGGCACCAATGAGCAGTTCTTC.

This chain joins TRBV9 and TRBJ1-1; tentative D call: TRBD1 (6 bases). The CDR3 length is 17 residues. V shed 4 bases and J shed 4 bases, with 23 bases lying between them. Per the germline V gene, CDR1 is SGDLS and CDR2 is YYNGEE. Written as DNA, the CDR3 is TGTGCCAGCAGCCCCCACCACAGGGTCTCCCTAGGCACTGAAGCTTTCTTT. As protein: CASSPHHRVSLGTEAFF.

The chain uses TRBV7-9 and TRBJ2-7, with 9 bases identical to TRBD1. Germline lookup yields CDR1 SEHNR and CDR2 FQNEAQ (reference sequence). V shed 1 base, J shed 4 bases, and the junction held 8 bases outside the gene matches. This CDR3 is built from 16 residues. CDR3: CASSLGTGQGLYEQYF. DNA for the CDR3: TGTGCCAGCAGCTTAGGAACCGGACAGGGGTTGTACGAGCAGTACTTC.

This chain uses TRBV10-3 with TRBJ2-5; 12 bases are a match to TRBD2. Germline V gene data show CDR1 as ENHRY and CDR2 as SYGVKD. The CDR3 spans 15 residues. V trimming: 4 bases; J trimming: 5 bases; junction bases outside the gene matches: 5. The CDR3 DNA sequence: TGTGCCATCAGTGGCAGACTAGCGGGAGATGAGACCCAGTACTTC. Its protein product is CAISGRLAGDETQYF.

The V and J genes are TRBV2 and TRBJ2-1, with 9 positions matching TRBD2. Trimming cost V 6 bases and J 4 bases; bases outside gene matches: 4. CDR3 length equals 14 residues. Germline V gives CDR1 SNHLY, CDR2 FYNNEI. CDR3 in amino acids: CASRSGRSYNEQFF. The CDR3, as DNA: TGTGCCAGCAGAAGCGGGAGGTCTTACAATGAGCAGTTCTTC.

This chain joins TRBV7-2 and TRBJ1-1; D might be TRBD1 (5 bases). The germline V gene encodes CDR1 SGHTA and CDR2 FQGNSA. This CDR3 has 13 residues. The V and J ends lost 1 base and 3 bases respectively, with 6 bases between them. CDR3 sequence reads: CASSLVGDTEAFF. CDR3 nucleotides: TGTGCCAGCAGCTTAGTAGGGGACACTGAAGCTTTCTTT.

The gene calls are TRBV7-9 and TRBJ1-1, with 7 nucleotides matching TRBD1. V dropped 8 bases and J dropped 3; count of bases not matched to a gene: 9. This CDR3 has 14 amino acids. The germline V gene encodes CDR1 SEHNR and CDR2 FQNEAQ (reference sequence). Here the CDR3 reads CASGQGGRDTEAFF. The CDR3 region has the DNA TGTGCCAGCGGACAAGGGGGCCGGGACACTGAAGCTTTCTTT.